The 14 T cell receptor beta chains in this list originate from one sample, sequenced in a study of shared clonotypes between healthy human individuals. Measured with immunoSEQ multiplex PCR; TCRdb has only the in-frame clones, and not every one. The sample contains around 430,000 clones, more than 75% of which appear only once. Sequencing was performed on PBMCs. Receptors were obtained from a middle-aged woman in good health. Some clones in this sample may be carry-over from other donors' samples.

The chain combines TRBV6-5 with TRBJ2-7, with a tentative D call TRBD2 (6 bases). The CDR3 has 13 residues. Looked up from germline, CDR1 is MNHEY and CDR2 is SVGAGI. With 2 bases removed from V and 2 bases from J, the gap between germline ends came to 7 bases. The chain's CDR3 is CASSYRETYEQYF. CDR3 coding DNA: TGTGCCAGCAGTTACCGGGAGACCTACGAGCAGTACTTC.

V is TRBV6-5 and J is TRBJ1-3, with a tentative D call TRBD1 (6 bases). V shed 8 bases and J shed 0 bases, with 14 bases lying between them. This CDR3 is 15 amino acids long. Per germline, CDR1 MNHEY and CDR2 SVGAGI. This CDR3 is CASAGAHDSGNTIYF. CDR3 nucleotide sequence: TGTGCCAGCGCGGGGGCCCACGACTCTGGAAACACCATATATTTT.

There are a few counts of this clone. The chain links TRBV5-6 to TRBJ2-7; D is possibly TRBD2 (5 bases). This CDR3 is 15 amino acids long. Germline V gives CDR1 SGHDT, CDR2 YYEEEE. V gave up 2 bases and J gave up 3 bases, with 15 bases separating them. The CDR3 DNA sequence: TGTGCCAGCAGCTTTTCAGCGGCATTAATCTACGAGCAGTACTTC. Translated: CASSFSAALIYEQYF.

This clone was seen a single time. In DNA form, the CDR3 reads TGTGCCAGCAGCCCGGGACAGGGAGCTTGGCAGCCCCAGCATTTT. Encoded protein: CASSPGQGAWQPQHF. The rearrangement links TRBV28 to TRBJ1-5, with 9 bases matching TRBD1. The CDR3 consists of 15 residues. The germline gives CDR1 MDHEN, CDR2 SYDVKM. Losses at the gene ends were 6 bases for V and 7 bases for J; bases not matched to a gene: 10.

The chain uses TRBV27 and TRBJ2-5, with 8 bases fitting TRBD2. The end of the DNA aligns better with TRBJ2-7, so the J call may be wrong. Looked up from germline, CDR1 is MNHEY and CDR2 is SMNVEV (reference sequence). This CDR3 spans 16 amino acids. The CDR3 nucleotides read TGTGCCAGCAGTTTCGTGGCGGGAGGACTCTCCTACGAGCAGTACTTC. Translation: CASSFVAGGLSYEQYF.

The J gene is TRBJ1-5, the V gene TRBV29-1; TRBD1 agrees at 9 bases. The CDR3 sequence is 16 residues long. The trim removed 6 bases at V and 9 bases at J, leaving 18 bases unmatched. From germline, CDR1 is SQVTM and CDR2 ANQGSEA. The CDR3 nucleotides read TGCAGCGTAGCTACCGGGACAGGGATCCTTGGATTGCCCCAGCATTTT. Protein product: CSVATGTGILGLPQHF.

The CDR3 region has the DNA TGTGCCATCAGTGCGGACAACGGGGGCACTGAAGCTTTCTTT. Translated: CAISADNGGTEAFF. The V gene is TRBV10-3, the J gene TRBJ1-1, with a weak D call TRBD1 (5 bases). This CDR3 is built from 14 residues. The ends were cut back, 4 bases at V and 4 bases at J, with 13 bases in the middle. Germline CDR1 ENHRY, CDR2 SYGVKD.

CDR3 residues: CPGSARWLASYEQYF. CDR3 nucleotide sequence: TGTCCTGGGAGCGCACGATGGCTAGCTTCCTACGAGCAGTACTTC. The V gene is TRBV22-1, the J gene TRBJ2-7; TRBD2, the D gene given by the table, was not confirmed from the DNA. TRBV22-1 is classified as a pseudogene. The CDR3 extends over 15 amino acids.

This clone was counted once. J is TRBJ1-4 and V is TRBV11-1; D gene uncertain. Germline assignment: CDR1 SGHAT and CDR2 FQDESV (reference sequence). The CDR3 contains 13 residues. V dropped 5 bases and J dropped 6 bases, with 10 bases sitting between them. CDR3 amino acids: CASSQSAYEKLFF. The CDR3 DNA follows: TGTGCCAGCAGCCAGTCAGCGTATGAAAAACTGTTTTTT. The variable domain in full, completed from reference TRBV11-1 and TRBJ1-4, reads EAEVAQSPRYKITEKSQAVAFWCDPISGHATLYWYRQILGQGPELLVQFQDESVVDDSQLPKDRFSAERLKGVDSTLKIQPAELGDSAMYLCASSQSAYEKLFFGSGTQLSVL.

This sequence joins TRBV5-1 and TRBJ1-5; D is unclear. Germline CDR1 is SGHRS and CDR2 is YFSETQ. The CDR3 loop spans 15 amino acids. V was cut by 4 bases and J by 0 bases, with 11 bases left in between. The CDR3 region is CASSPGVLSNQPQHF. The CDR3 bases are TGCGCCAGCAGCCCAGGAGTCCTTAGCAATCAGCCCCAGCATTTT.

The chain carries TRBV2 and TRBJ1-5; maybe TRBD1 (5 bases). This CDR3 region has 15 residues. Trimming left V 3 bases short and J 2 bases short, with 11 bases between. In germline, CDR1 is SNHLY, CDR2 FYNNEI. The CDR3 loop reads CASSDQGMGNQPQHF. The CDR3 DNA reads as TGTGCCAGCAGTGATCAGGGTATGGGCAATCAGCCCCAGCATTTT.

This chain links TRBV6-6 with TRBJ1-2, with D hard to call. The germline V gene has CDR1 MNHNY and CDR2 SVGAGI (reference sequence). V was shortened by 6 bases and J by 2 bases, with 13 bases between the two germline ends. The CDR3 is 14 residues long. This chain's CDR3 is CASSSPNKNYGYTF. The CDR3 nucleotides read TGTGCCAGCAGCTCGCCAAACAAGAACTATGGCTACACCTTC.

The chain carries TRBV28 and TRBJ2-7; 9 nucleotides agree with TRBD1. The germline V gene encodes CDR1 MDHEN and CDR2 SYDVKM. V gave up 5 bases and J gave up 6 bases; unmatched junction bases: 11. The CDR3 covers 15 residues. CDR3 loop: CASSAHPGQGAEQYF. The CDR3 DNA is TGTGCCAGCAGTGCTCATCCGGGACAGGGAGCCGAGCAGTACTTC.

This chain connects TRBV28 to TRBJ1-4; 9 bases agree with TRBD1. Germline V gene data show CDR1 as MDHEN and CDR2 as SYDVKM. The CDR3 length is 15 residues. J gave up 7 bases and V 4 bases, and 7 bases lay outside the gene matches. CDR3 sequence: CASSSSGQGSEKLFF. The CDR3 nucleotides are TGTGCCAGCAGTTCCTCTGGACAGGGGAGTGAAAAACTGTTTTTT. Looking up the rest from reference TRBV28 and TRBJ1-4 gives the full variable domain: DVKVTQSSRYLVKRTGEKVFLECVQDMDHENMFWYRQDPGLGLRLIYFSYDVKMKEKGDIPEGYSVSREKKERFSLILESASTNQTSMYLCASSSSGQGSEKLFFGSGTQLSVL.